These 6 T cell receptor beta chains were all obtained from the same sample, sequenced in a study of blood T cell repertoires in COVID-19. TCRdb's copy holds only in-frame clones and misses some; the assay was immunoSEQ multiplex PCR. The sample lists about 440,000 clones, 87% occurring once. Sample: PBMCs or T cells enriched from blood (not recorded which). The receptors were gathered from a woman under 30 with acute COVID-19.

This clone was recorded only once. J is TRBJ2-7 and V is TRBV5-6; 7 bases are a match to TRBD1. After removal of 5 bases from V and 2 bases from J, the junction contained 7 bases not matched to a gene. Germline V lookup: CDR1 SGHDT, CDR2 YYEEEE. CDR3 size: 14 residues. CDR3 protein: CASRRQGRPYEQYF. In DNA, the CDR3 is TGTGCCAGCAGGCGACAGGGTCGCCCCTACGAGCAGTACTTC.

The chain is built from TRBV3-1 (or the pseudogene TRBV3-2) and TRBJ2-1; 13 bases are a match to TRBD2. CDR1 and CDR2 from the germline V gene are LGHDT and YNNKEL (reference sequence). The ends lost 3 bases at V and 5 bases at J; junction bases unmatched: 4. The CDR3 totals 16 residues. The CDR3 spells CASSQGLAGNHNEQFF. The CDR3 bases are TGTGCCAGCAGCCAGGGACTAGCGGGGAATCACAATGAGCAGTTCTTC.

The chain joins TRBV6-5 to TRBJ2-1, with no clear D. CDR1 and CDR2 from the germline V gene are MNHEY and SVGAGI. V gave up 6 bases and J gave up 7 bases, with 16 bases separating them. This CDR3 contains 14 residues. Here the CDR3 reads CASSHQSLGNEQFF. The CDR3 DNA reads as TGTGCCAGCAGCCACCAGTCCCTCGGGAATGAGCAGTTCTTC.

This rearrangement joins TRBV15 to TRBJ2-5; D may be TRBD2 (5 bases). Germline V gene data show CDR1 as LNHNV and CDR2 as YYDKDF (reference sequence). V was clipped by 8 bases and J by 6 bases, with 16 bases between them. This CDR3 has 13 amino acids. The CDR3 bases are TGTGCCACCGAAGTTGGAGGAGCGAAGACCCAGTACTTC. Amino acid sequence: CATEVGGAKTQYF. Variable domain in full (rest from reference TRBV15 and TRBJ2-5): DAMVIQNPRYQVTQFGKPVTLSCSQTLNHNVMYWYQQKSSQAPKLLFHYYDKDFNNEADTPDNFQSRRPNTSFCFLDIRSPGLGDTAMYLCATEVGGAKTQYFGPGTRLLVL.

The rearrangement links TRBV28 to TRBJ2-1; TRBD2 agrees at 11 bases. V was pared by 7 bases and J by 8 bases, with 10 bases of the junction left unmatched. Germline CDR1 and CDR2: MDHEN and SYDVKM. The CDR3 is 15 residues long. CDR3 loop: CASKSSGRAVYEQFF. Written as DNA, the CDR3 is TGTGCCAGCAAAAGTAGCGGGAGGGCCGTCTATGAGCAGTTCTTC.

J is TRBJ1-6 and V is TRBV5-1; 7 bases line up with TRBD1. CDR3 length: 16 residues. Germline V gene data show CDR1 as SGHRS and CDR2 as YFSETQ. After removal of 3 bases from V and 4 bases from J, the junction contained 7 bases not matched to a gene. CDR3 DNA: TGCGCCAGCAGCTGGACAGGTTCTACATATAATTCACCCCTCCACTTT. It codes for CASSWTGSTYNSPLHF. The full variable domain, with the rest looked up from reference TRBV5-1 and TRBJ1-6, is KAGVTQTPRYLIKTRGQQVTLSCSPISGHRSVSWYQQTPGQGLQFLFEYFSETQRNKGNFPGRFSGRQFSNSRSEMNVSTLELGDSALYLCASSWTGSTYNSPLHFGNGTRLTVT.